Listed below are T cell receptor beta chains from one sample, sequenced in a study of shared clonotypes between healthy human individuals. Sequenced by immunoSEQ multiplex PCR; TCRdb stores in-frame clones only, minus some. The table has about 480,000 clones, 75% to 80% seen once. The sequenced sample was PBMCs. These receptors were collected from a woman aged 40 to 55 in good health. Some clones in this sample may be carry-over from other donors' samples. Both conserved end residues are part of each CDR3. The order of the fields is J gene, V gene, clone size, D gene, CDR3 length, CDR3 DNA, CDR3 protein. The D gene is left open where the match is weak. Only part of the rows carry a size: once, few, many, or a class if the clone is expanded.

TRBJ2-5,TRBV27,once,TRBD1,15,TGTGCCAGCAGTCCCCCGGGACAGGGGGAGGCGGCCCAGTACTTC,CASSPPGQGEAAQYF
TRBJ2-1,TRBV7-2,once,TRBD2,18,TGTGCCAGCAGCTTAGTTGGGACTAGCGGGAGTTCCTACAATGAGCAGTTCTTC,CASSLVGTSGSSYNEQFF
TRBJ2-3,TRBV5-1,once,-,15,TGCGCCAGCAGCTTGTTGGGAGGTGGGCCAGATACGCAGTATTTT,CASSLLGGGPDTQYF
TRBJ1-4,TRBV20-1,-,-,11,TGCAGTGCTGGGAACCTTCCCTACCTGTTTTTT,CSAGNLPYLFF
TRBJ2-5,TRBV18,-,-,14,TGTGCCAGCTCACCAGGAGGGGCTTTTGTGACCCAGTACTTC,CASSPGGAFVTQYF
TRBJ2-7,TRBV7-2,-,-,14,TGTGCCAGCAGCCAAAGGTCAGGGACCTACGAGCAGTACTTC,CASSQRSGTYEQYF
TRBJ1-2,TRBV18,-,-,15,TGTGCCAGCTCACCTGGGACTCCCATGGGGTATGGCTACACCTTC,CASSPGTPMGYGYTF
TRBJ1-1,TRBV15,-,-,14,TGTGCCACCAGACGCGGGGCAGGGAGATTTGAAGCTTTCTTT,CATRRGAGRFEAFF
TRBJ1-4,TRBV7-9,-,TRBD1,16,TGTGCCAGCAGCCTAACCGGGACAGCGAGAAATGAAAAACTGTTTTTT,CASSLTGTARNEKLFF
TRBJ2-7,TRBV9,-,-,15,TGTGCCAGCAGCGTAGGTTCAGGGTATTCCTACGAGCAGTACTTC,CASSVGSGYSYEQYF